The rows below give T cell receptor beta chains drawn from one sample of a study of blood T cell repertoires in COVID-19. Method: immunoSEQ multiplex PCR; TCRdb's copy keeps in-frame clones and lacks some. The sample holds about 62,000 clones, around 91% seen once. Sequencing was performed on peripheral blood. These TCRs come from a woman aged 60 to 75 with COVID-19, enrolled during active disease. Both conserved end residues are part of each CDR3. D genes are given only for firm matches. Only part of the rows carry a size: once, few, many, or a class if the clone is expanded.

once,TRBV10-3,TRBD2,TRBJ2-1,CATQGGTSDLNEQFF,TGTGCCACCCAGGGTGGGACTAGCGATCTCAATGAGCAGTTCTTC
-,TRBV19,TRBD1,TRBJ1-3,CASRDRGTMGNTIYF,TGTGCCAGTCGAGACAGGGGGACGATGGGAAACACCATATATTTT
medium-sized,TRBV28,TRBD1,TRBJ1-6,CASSLKGADNSPLHF,TGTGCCAGCAGTTTAAAGGGGGCGGATAATTCACCCCTCCACTTT
once,TRBV27,TRBD2,TRBJ2-7,CASSVAGGPREQYF,TGTGCCAGCAGTGTAGCGGGAGGGCCTAGGGAGCAGTACTTC
-,TRBV6-6,TRBD1,TRBJ1-6,CASSPGTGGTGRSPLHF,TGTGCCAGCAGTCCCGGGACAGGGGGCACCGGGCGTTCACCCCTCCACTTT
once,TRBV5-4,-,TRBJ1-2,CASSLGLQLEGYTF,TGTGCCAGCAGCTTGGGCCTCCAATTGGAGGGCTACACCTTC
-,TRBV2,-,TRBJ1-6,CASRIQGRNSPLHF,TGTGCCAGCAGGATCCAGGGTCGGAATTCACCCCTCCACTTT
-,TRBV4-3,-,TRBJ1-4,CASSQDQGFFEKLFF,TGCGCCAGCAGCCAAGACCAGGGTTTTTTTGAAAAACTGTTTTTT
-,TRBV19,TRBD1,TRBJ1-2,CASSPYPLGTGGRGYTF,TGTGCCAGTAGTCCTTATCCCCTAGGGACAGGGGGTCGCGGCTACACCTTC
-,TRBV9,-,TRBJ2-2,CASSVMRDTGELFF,TGTGCCAGCAGCGTGATGAGGGATACCGGGGAGCTGTTTTTT
-,TRBV11-2,-,TRBJ2-2,CASSWGRGTGELFF,TGTGCCAGCAGCTGGGGGCGAGGCACCGGGGAGCTGTTTTTT
-,TRBV7-2,-,TRBJ2-7,CASSYRGTSTNEQYF,TGTGCCAGCAGCTATAGGGGGACATCTACTAACGAGCAGTACTTC
-,TRBV19,-,TRBJ2-2,CATDGEAFTGELFF,TGTGCCACCGATGGGGAGGCATTCACCGGGGAGCTGTTTTTT
-,TRBV28,TRBD1,TRBJ2-7,CASSNTGVHEQYF,TGTGCCAGCAGTAATACAGGGGTCCACGAGCAGTACTTC
-,TRBV24-1,-,TRBJ1-1,CATPAGTEAFF,TGTGCCACCCCCGCCGGGACTGAAGCTTTCTTT
-,TRBV5-1,TRBD2,TRBJ2-3,CASSLTSGTDTQYF,TGCGCCAGCAGCTTGACTAGCGGCACAGATACGCAGTATTTT
-,TRBV5-1,-,TRBJ2-7,CASSLEGGSSYEQYF,TGCGCCAGCAGCTTGGAGGGGGGGAGCTCCTACGAGCAGTACTTC
-,TRBV28,TRBD1,TRBJ2-7,CASSLLLFGDRNVYEQYF,TGTGCCAGCAGTTTATTGTTATTCGGGGACAGAAATGTCTACGAGCAGTACTTC
-,TRBV7-8,-,TRBJ1-5,CASSLASPGISNQPQHF,TGTGCCAGCAGCTTAGCTTCGCCAGGGATTAGCAATCAGCCCCAGCATTTT
-,TRBV4-1,TRBD1,TRBJ1-2,CASSNRTGSSVGYTF,TGCGCCAGCAGCAACCGGACAGGTTCCTCTGTTGGCTACACCTTC
-,TRBV25-1,-,TRBJ1-2,CASSRIDDSLGYTF,TGTGCCAGCAGCCGAATAGATGATTCTTTAGGCTACACCTTC
-,TRBV25-1,-,TRBJ2-4,CASSEPLGTNNIQYF,TGTGCCAGCAGTGAACCGTTAGGGACAAACAACATTCAGTACTTC
-,TRBV6-5,-,TRBJ1-2,CASRGPNYGYTF,TGTGCCAGCAGGGGGCCGAACTATGGCTACACCTTC
-,TRBV6-5,TRBD1,TRBJ1-4,CASTQQGWGNEKLFF,TGTGCCAGCACCCAACAGGGGTGGGGTAATGAAAAACTGTTTTTT
-,TRBV30,-,TRBJ1-2,CAWSPDRTYYGYTF,TGTGCCTGGAGTCCCGACAGGACCTACTATGGCTACACCTTC
-,TRBV6-2/TRBV6-3,-,TRBJ2-1,CASSYFGVYNEQFF,TGTGCCAGCAGTTACTTCGGGGTGTACAATGAGCAGTTCTTC
-,TRBV6-1,-,TRBJ1-2,CASSEARVYGYTF,TGTGCCAGCAGTGAAGCCCGGGTTTATGGCTACACCTTC
-,TRBV30,-,TRBJ2-5,CAWSVTHPLASEETQYF,TGTGCCTGGAGCGTCACACACCCTCTAGCGTCGGAAGAGACCCAGTACTTC
-,TRBV20-1,TRBD2,TRBJ2-7,CSASRASGMGEYF,TGCAGTGCCAGTCGGGCTAGCGGGATGGGGGAGTACTTC
-,TRBV19,TRBD1,TRBJ2-1,CASSRPGTGGNEQFF,TGTGCCAGTAGTCGTCCCGGGACAGGGGGCAATGAGCAGTTCTTC
-,TRBV30,-,TRBJ1-5,CAWSVTGNQPQHF,TGTGCCTGGAGTGTAACAGGCAATCAGCCCCAGCATTTT
-,TRBV27,TRBD2,TRBJ2-1,CASSFYGLAGDNEQFF,TGTGCCAGCAGTTTTTACGGACTAGCGGGAGACAATGAGCAGTTCTTC
-,TRBV5-1,TRBD2,TRBJ2-7,CASSLGLAHSYEQYF,TGCGCCAGCAGCTTAGGACTAGCGCACTCCTACGAGCAGTACTTC
-,TRBV28,TRBD2,TRBJ2-1,CASIPPGGRDPNEQFF,TGTGCCAGCATCCCACCGGGGGGGCGGGATCCCAATGAGCAGTTCTTC
-,TRBV5-1,TRBD2,TRBJ2-1,CASSFIAGISSYNEQFF,TGCGCCAGCAGCTTTATAGCGGGAATAAGCTCCTACAATGAGCAGTTCTTC
-,TRBV30,-,TRBJ1-1,CARSRTGSGTEAFF,TGTGCGCGAAGCAGAACGGGAAGCGGCACTGAAGCTTTCTTT
-,TRBV19,TRBD2,TRBJ2-2,CASRGLAQGTGELFF,TGTGCCAGTAGGGGACTAGCGCAAGGCACCGGGGAGCTGTTTTTT
-,TRBV18,-,TRBJ2-3,CASSPIKRADTQYF,TGTGCCAGCTCACCCATTAAGCGTGCAGATACGCAGTATTTT
-,TRBV29-1,TRBD1,TRBJ1-4,CSVYSTGGEYEKLFF,TGCAGCGTATATTCGACAGGGGGCGAATACGAAAAACTGTTTTTT
-,TRBV7-2,TRBD1,TRBJ1-2,CASSFTGVPNYGYTF,TGTGCCAGCAGCTTTACAGGGGTCCCTAACTATGGCTACACCTTC
-,TRBV19,TRBD2,TRBJ2-3,CASSGREGRGTQYF,TGTGCCAGTAGTGGAAGGGAGGGAAGGGGTACGCAGTATTTT
-,TRBV27,TRBD2,TRBJ2-3,CASSPPAGASDTQYF,TGTGCCAGCAGTCCACCTGCGGGAGCTTCGGATACGCAGTATTTT